The next 2 T cell receptor beta chains were all read from a single sample in a study of cytomegalovirus exposure and HLA in healthy donors. The primer mix had 60 Vbeta and 13 Jbeta primers. Assay used: immunoSEQ multiplex PCR; TCRdb lists only in-frame clones, some missing. This sample carries over 110,000 clones, with 0.96% going to the ten biggest clones. Sequences were obtained from PBMCs. The receptors come from a male donor in good health and CMV-seronegative.

The genes are TRBV11-3 and TRBJ1-1; a possible D gene is TRBD1 (6 bases). V gave up 4 bases and J gave up 6 bases, with 12 bases separating them. This CDR3 is built from 13 residues. Germline CDR1 SGHNT, CDR2 YENEEA. This CDR3 reads CASSSDRFAEAFF. CDR3 nucleotides: TGTGCCAGCAGCTCCGACAGGTTCGCTGAAGCTTTCTTT.

The rearrangement joins TRBV27 to TRBJ2-5, with D uncertain. Trimming took 5 bases from V and 2 from J, leaving 9 bases between them. The CDR3 sequence is 13 residues long. CDR1 and CDR2 (germline): MNHEY, SMNVEV (reference sequence). The CDR3 DNA follows: TGTGCCAGCAGTCTACAGTTTCAAGAGACCCAGTACTTC. This codes for CASSLQFQETQYF.